This T cell receptor beta chain was observed in a study of shared clonotypes between healthy human individuals. The overall study: The plates for each donor numbered three CD4 naive, three CD4 memory, two CD8 naive and one CD8 memory.

The CDR3 length is 13 residues. The V gene's germline CDR1 is MDHEN and CDR2 SYDVKM. The ends were cut back, 9 bases at V and 2 bases at J, with 13 bases in the middle. Produced via immunoSEQ multiplex PCR; TCRdb's table is partial and in-frame only. The profile shows 2.3 million or so clones, approximately 93% of them singletons. This chain uses TRBV28 with TRBJ2-5; maybe TRBD1 (5 bases). The TCR originated in a man aged 18 to 30 in good health. Some clones in this sample may be carry-over from other donors' samples. What was sequenced was naive CD4+ T cells from PBMCs. Subset meaning: CD45RA+ positively selected. In nucleotides, the CDR3 is TGTGCCAGTGGGGCGCGGCGTCAAGAGACCCAGTACTTC. It is translated as CASGARRQETQYF. The complete variable domain, with remaining parts taken from reference TRBV28 and TRBJ2-5, reads DVKVTQSSRYLVKRTGEKVFLECVQDMDHENMFWYRQDPGLGLRLIYFSYDVKMKEKGDIPEGYSVSREKKERFSLILESASTNQTSMYLCASGARRQETQYFGPGTRLLVL.